This T cell receptor (beta chain) is from a study of identical twins. Notes on the study in general: Memory repertoires lacked the insertion deficit that abundant cord blood beta clonotypes showed.

Using its own MiXCR run on the 5' RACE reads, TCRdb lists one record per CDR3 protein. The repertoire holds 470,000 or so distinct CDR3 sequences, with 24% as singletons. V was pared by 1 base and J by 1 base, with 7 bases between. There are 15 residues in the CDR3. CDR1 is LGHDT and CDR2 is YNNKEL in the germline V gene (reference sequence). Points on this clonotype: Its target is not known.

In addition, the sample was reused for a study of T cells expressing NK-cell markers. From that study: Roughly 1.0-7.0% of CD8+ T cells in more than five donors belonged to dominant NKG2C+ clonotypes.

Sequencing input: CD4+ T cells sorted from blood. The genes are TRBV3-1 and TRBJ2-2; D ambiguous. This receptor was taken from a woman younger than 35 in good health. CDR3 loop: CASSQVRGNTGELFF. In DNA form, the CDR3 reads TGTGCCAGCAGCCAAGTTAGAGGGAACACCGGGGAGCTGTTTTTT.